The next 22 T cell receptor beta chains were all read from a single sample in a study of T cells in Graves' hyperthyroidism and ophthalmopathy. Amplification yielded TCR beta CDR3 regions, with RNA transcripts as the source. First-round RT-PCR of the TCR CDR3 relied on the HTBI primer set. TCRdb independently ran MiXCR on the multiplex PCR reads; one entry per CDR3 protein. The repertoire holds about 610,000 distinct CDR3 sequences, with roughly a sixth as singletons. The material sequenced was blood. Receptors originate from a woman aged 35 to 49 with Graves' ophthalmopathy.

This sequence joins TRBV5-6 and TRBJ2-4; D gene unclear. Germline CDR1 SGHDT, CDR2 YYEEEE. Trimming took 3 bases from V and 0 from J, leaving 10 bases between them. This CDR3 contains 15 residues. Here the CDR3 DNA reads TGTGCCAGCAGCTCCCAGGACCTAGCCAAAAACATTCAGTACTTC. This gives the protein CASSSQDLAKNIQYF.

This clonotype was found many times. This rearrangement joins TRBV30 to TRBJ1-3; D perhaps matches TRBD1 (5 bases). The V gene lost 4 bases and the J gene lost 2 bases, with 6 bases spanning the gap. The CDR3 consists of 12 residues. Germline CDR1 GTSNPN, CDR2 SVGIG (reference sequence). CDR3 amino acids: CAWTGTGNTIYF. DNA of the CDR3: TGTGCCTGGACAGGGACTGGAAACACCATATATTTT.

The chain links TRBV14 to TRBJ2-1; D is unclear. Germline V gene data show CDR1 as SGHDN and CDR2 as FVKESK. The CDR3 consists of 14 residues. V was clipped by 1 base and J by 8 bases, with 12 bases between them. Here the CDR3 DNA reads TGTGCCAGCAGCCAAGTTCAGTTGTTGGATGAGCAGTTCTTC. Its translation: CASSQVQLLDEQFF.

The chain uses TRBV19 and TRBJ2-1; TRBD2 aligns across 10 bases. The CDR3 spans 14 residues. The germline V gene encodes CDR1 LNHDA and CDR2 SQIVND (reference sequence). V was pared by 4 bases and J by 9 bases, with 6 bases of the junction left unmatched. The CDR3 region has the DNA TGTGCCAGTAGTACTAGCGGGGGTCGTCGTGAGCAGTTCTTC. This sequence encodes CASSTSGGRREQFF.

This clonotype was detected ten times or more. CDR3 in DNA: TGTGCCAGCGTAGGACTAGCGGGTGAGACCCAGTACTTC. Protein sequence: CASVGLAGETQYF. The chain uses TRBV2 and TRBJ2-5; 11 nucleotides align to TRBD2. CDR3 length equals 13 residues. The V gene's germline CDR1 is SNHLY and CDR2 FYNNEI. The J segment lost 5 bases and the V segment lost 8 bases, leaving 4 bases of the junction unmatched.

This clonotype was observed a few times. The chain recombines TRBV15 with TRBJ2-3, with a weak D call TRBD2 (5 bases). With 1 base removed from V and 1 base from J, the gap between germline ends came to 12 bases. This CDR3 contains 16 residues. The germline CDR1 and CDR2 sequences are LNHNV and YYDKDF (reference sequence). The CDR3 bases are TGTGCCACCAGCAGAGGGTTGGGAGCTGGCACAGATACGCAGTATTTT. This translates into CATSRGLGAGTDTQYF.

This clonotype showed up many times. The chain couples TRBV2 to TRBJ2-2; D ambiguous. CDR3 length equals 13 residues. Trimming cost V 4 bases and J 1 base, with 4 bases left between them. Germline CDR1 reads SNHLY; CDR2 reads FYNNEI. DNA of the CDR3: TGTGCCAGCAGTGGACAGAACACCGGGGAGCTGTTTTTT. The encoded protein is CASSGQNTGELFF.

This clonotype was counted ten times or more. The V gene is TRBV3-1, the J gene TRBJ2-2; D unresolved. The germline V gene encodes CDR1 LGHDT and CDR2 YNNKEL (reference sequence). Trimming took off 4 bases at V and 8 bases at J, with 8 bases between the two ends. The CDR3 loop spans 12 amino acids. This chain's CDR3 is CASSRVTGELFF. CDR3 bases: TGTGCCAGCAGCCGAGTTACTGGGGAGCTGTTTTTT.

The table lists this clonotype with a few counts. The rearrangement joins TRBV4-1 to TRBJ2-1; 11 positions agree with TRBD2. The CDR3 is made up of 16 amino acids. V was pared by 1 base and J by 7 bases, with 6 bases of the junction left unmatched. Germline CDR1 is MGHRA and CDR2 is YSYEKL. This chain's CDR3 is CASSQVAGGPGNEQFF. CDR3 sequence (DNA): TGCGCCAGCAGCCAAGTAGCGGGAGGGCCGGGGAATGAGCAGTTCTTC.

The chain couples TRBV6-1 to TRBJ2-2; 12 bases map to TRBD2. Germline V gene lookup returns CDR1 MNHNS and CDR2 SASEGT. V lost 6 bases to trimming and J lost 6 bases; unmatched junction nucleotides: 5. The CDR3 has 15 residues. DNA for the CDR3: TGTGCCAGCAGAAGACTAGCGGGAGATTCCGGGGAGCTGTTTTTT. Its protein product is CASRRLAGDSGELFF.

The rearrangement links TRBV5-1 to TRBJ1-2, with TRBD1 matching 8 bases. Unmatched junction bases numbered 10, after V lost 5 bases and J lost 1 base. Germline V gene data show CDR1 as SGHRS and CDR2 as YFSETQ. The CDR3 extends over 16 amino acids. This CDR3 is CASSSGSTGGNYGYTF. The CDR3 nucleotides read TGCGCCAGCAGTTCCGGGAGTACAGGGGGTAACTATGGCTACACCTTC.

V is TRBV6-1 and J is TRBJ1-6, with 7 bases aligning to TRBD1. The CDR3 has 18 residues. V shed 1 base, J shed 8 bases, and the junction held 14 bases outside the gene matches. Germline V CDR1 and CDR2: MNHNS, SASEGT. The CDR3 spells CASSEDRWTGIGYSPLHF. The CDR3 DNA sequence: TGTGCCAGCAGTGAAGATAGATGGACAGGCATAGGGTATTCACCCCTCCACTTT.

This chain's CDR3 is CASSLAGTQGGNTIYF. DNA for the CDR3: TGCGCCAGCAGCTTGGCCGGGACCCAGGGGGGAAACACCATATATTTT. The genes are TRBV5-1 and TRBJ1-3, with D perhaps matching TRBD1 (6 bases). The V end was cut by 0 bases, the J end by 4 bases, with 14 bases between. There are 16 residues in the CDR3. The germline CDR1 and CDR2 sequences are SGHRS and YFSETQ.

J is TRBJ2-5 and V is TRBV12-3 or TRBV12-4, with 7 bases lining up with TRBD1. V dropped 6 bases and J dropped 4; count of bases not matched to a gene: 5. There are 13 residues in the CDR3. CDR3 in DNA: TGTGCCAGCAGCGCGACAGGGAGAGAGACCCAGTACTTC. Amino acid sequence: CASSATGRETQYF.

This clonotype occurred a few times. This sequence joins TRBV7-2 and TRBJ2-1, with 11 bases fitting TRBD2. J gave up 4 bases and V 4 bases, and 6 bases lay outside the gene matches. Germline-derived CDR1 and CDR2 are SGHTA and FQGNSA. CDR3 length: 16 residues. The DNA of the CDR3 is TGTGCCAGCAGCTGGGCGGCTAGCGGGGGGTACAATGAGCAGTTCTTC. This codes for CASSWAASGGYNEQFF.

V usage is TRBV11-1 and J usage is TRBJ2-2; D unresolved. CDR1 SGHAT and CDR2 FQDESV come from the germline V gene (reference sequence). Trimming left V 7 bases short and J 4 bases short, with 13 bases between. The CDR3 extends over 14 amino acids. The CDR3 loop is CASKYSTSTGELFF. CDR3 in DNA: TGTGCCAGCAAATACAGTACTTCCACCGGGGAGCTGTTTTTT.

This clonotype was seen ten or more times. Written as DNA, the CDR3 is TGTGCCAGCTTTAACCCCGGGGAGTATGGCTACACCTTC. Its protein product is CASFNPGEYGYTF. The gene calls are TRBV7-9 and TRBJ1-2, with D hard to call. The CDR3 has 13 amino acids. CDR1 is SEHNR and CDR2 is FQNEAQ in the germline V gene (reference sequence). V dropped 8 bases and J dropped 5 bases, with 15 bases sitting between them.

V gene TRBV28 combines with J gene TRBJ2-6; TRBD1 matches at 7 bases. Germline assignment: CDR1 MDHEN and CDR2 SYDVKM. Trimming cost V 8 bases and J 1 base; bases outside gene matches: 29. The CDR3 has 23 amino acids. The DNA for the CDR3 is TGTGCCAGCGGGGGACCCGCCCGTCCCGGGACAGTTATAGTTGGGTCTGGGGCCAACGTCCTGACTTTC. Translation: CASGGPARPGTVIVGSGANVLTF.

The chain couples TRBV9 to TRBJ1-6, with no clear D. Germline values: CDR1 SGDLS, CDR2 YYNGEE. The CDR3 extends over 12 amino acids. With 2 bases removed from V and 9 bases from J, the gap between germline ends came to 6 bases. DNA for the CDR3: TGTGCCAGCAGCGTCGAAGGTTCACCCCTCCACTTT. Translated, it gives CASSVEGSPLHF.

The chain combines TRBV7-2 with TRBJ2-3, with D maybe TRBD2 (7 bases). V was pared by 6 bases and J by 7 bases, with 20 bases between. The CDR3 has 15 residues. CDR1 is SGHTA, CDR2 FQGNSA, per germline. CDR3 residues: CASSESPRGANTQYF. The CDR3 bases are TGTGCCAGCAGTGAGTCGCCCCGGGGGGCAAATACGCAGTATTTT. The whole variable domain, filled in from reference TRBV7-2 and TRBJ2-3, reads GAGVSQSPSNKVTEKGKDVELRCDPISGHTALYWYRQSLGQGLEFLIYFQGNSAPDKSGLPSDRFSAERTGGSVSTLTIQRTQQEDSAVYLCASSESPRGANTQYFGPGTRLTVL.

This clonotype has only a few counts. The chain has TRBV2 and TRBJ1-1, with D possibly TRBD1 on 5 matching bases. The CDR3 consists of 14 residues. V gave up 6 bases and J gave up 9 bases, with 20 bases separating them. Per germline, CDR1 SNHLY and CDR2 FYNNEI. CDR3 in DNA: TGTGCCAGCAGAGGGCGATCAGACAGCTTAAAAGCTTTCTTT. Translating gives CASRGRSDSLKAFF.

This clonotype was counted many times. The CDR3 DNA reads as TGTGCCAGCAGTGACCCCTCGACAGGGACCTATGGCTACACCTTC. Translation gives CASSDPSTGTYGYTF. The chain links TRBV2 to TRBJ1-2, with 7 nucleotides matching TRBD1. CDR3 length: 15 amino acids. From germline, CDR1 is SNHLY and CDR2 FYNNEI. V lost 3 bases, J lost 4 bases, and 8 bases stayed unmatched. The variable domain in full, with the rest retrieved from reference TRBV2 and TRBJ1-2, is EPEVTQTPSHQVTQMGQEVILRCVPISNHLYFYWYRQILGQKVEFLVSFYNNEISEKSEIFDDQFSVERPDGSNFTLKIRSTKLEDSAMYFCASSDPSTGTYGYTFGSGTRLTVV.